This entry lists 18 T cell receptor beta chains sequenced from one sample in a study of T cell changes during pregnancy in multiple sclerosis. TCRdb's table, derived via immunoSEQ multiplex PCR, lists solely in-frame clones and lacks some. The table shows 70,000 to 95,000 clones, with almost 95% occurring only once. The material sequenced was peripheral blood, taken in the third trimester of pregnancy. The receptors here all came from a female donor with multiple sclerosis, enrolled in a pregnancy study.

This chain connects TRBV13 to TRBJ2-3; D unresolved. Per the germline V gene, CDR1 is PRHDT and CDR2 is FYEKMQ (reference sequence). Trimming took off 3 bases at V and 1 base at J, with 8 bases between the two ends. This CDR3 has 14 residues. The CDR3: CASSFVSRTDTQYF. In nucleotides, the CDR3 is TGTGCCAGCAGCTTTGTTAGTCGCACAGATACGCAGTATTTT.

The chain combines TRBV7-2 with TRBJ1-5, with D hard to call. CDR1 is SGHTA, CDR2 FQGNSA, per germline. V lost 0 bases and J 4 bases, leaving 10 bases between the germline ends. The CDR3 is made up of 15 amino acids. CDR3 in amino acids: CASSLAVDSNQPQHF. CDR3 sequence (DNA): TGTGCCAGCAGCTTAGCGGTTGATAGTAATCAGCCCCAGCATTTT.

The CDR3 region has the DNA TGTGCCAGTAGTCCGACTAGCGGGGCAAACAATGAGCAGTTCTTC. Residues: CASSPTSGANNEQFF. The genes are TRBV19 and TRBJ2-1; 11 bases map to TRBD2. The trim removed 5 bases at V and 5 bases at J, leaving 5 bases unmatched. Germline V gene data show CDR1 as LNHDA and CDR2 as SQIVND (reference sequence). The CDR3 runs 15 residues.

The genes are TRBV7-2 and TRBJ2-6, with TRBD2 as a possible D gene (5 bases). Germline V lookup: CDR1 SGHTA, CDR2 FQGNSA. V was trimmed by 7 bases and J by 2 bases, leaving 12 bases between them. The CDR3 is 15 amino acids. The CDR3: CASTPNGAGANVLTF. The CDR3 coding sequence is TGTGCCAGCACCCCTAACGGGGCTGGGGCCAACGTCCTGACTTTC.

This clone was seen just once. The CDR3 DNA reads as TGTGCCAGCAGCCGACAGGGCGCTGAAGCTTTCTTT. Encoded protein: CASSRQGAEAFF. The chain couples TRBV7-9 to TRBJ1-1, with 7 bases that match TRBD1. This CDR3 is 12 amino acids long. Looked up from germline, CDR1 is SEHNR and CDR2 is FQNEAQ (reference sequence). J was trimmed by 6 bases and V by 5 bases; bases with no gene match: 3.

V and J are TRBV13 and TRBJ2-7; 7 bases are a match to TRBD2. Germline V gene sequence: CDR1 PRHDT, CDR2 FYEKMQ (reference sequence). The junction had 22 bases not matched to a gene; V was cut back by 5 bases and J by 9 bases. The CDR3 totals 17 residues. CDR3 nucleotides: TGTGCCAGCAGCCCCCCTTCACTAGCGAGGGGCTCTACGGGGCAGTACTTC. It is translated as CASSPPSLARGSTGQYF.

The chain combines TRBV29-1 with TRBJ1-4, with TRBD1 matching over 7 bases. With 4 bases clipped from V and 10 bases from J, the junction kept 12 bases outside the gene matches. This CDR3 is built from 14 residues. Germline assignment: CDR1 SQVTM and CDR2 ANQGSEA. The CDR3 sequence is CSVATGQVQGKLFF. The CDR3 bases are TGCAGCGTTGCGACCGGACAGGTTCAAGGAAAACTGTTTTTT.

V is TRBV7-2 and J is TRBJ2-7, with 9 nucleotides matching TRBD2. Per germline, CDR1 SGHTA and CDR2 FQGNSA. This CDR3 contains 15 residues. The trim removed 4 bases at V and 2 bases at J, leaving 6 bases unmatched. The CDR3 sequence is CASSSTAGGPYEQYF. The CDR3 region has the DNA TGTGCCAGCAGCTCCACAGCGGGAGGACCCTACGAGCAGTACTTC.

This clone was counted a single time. This rearrangement joins TRBV15 to TRBJ2-6; no clear D. The CDR3 is 15 residues long. From germline, CDR1 is LNHNV and CDR2 YYDKDF (reference sequence). Deletions cut 0 bases from V and 0 bases from J, with 3 bases between. The CDR3 nucleotides read TGTGCCACCAGCAGAGACATCTCTGGGGCCAACGTCCTGACTTTC. This translates into CATSRDISGANVLTF.

The chain has TRBV27 and TRBJ1-2, with 8 bases identical to TRBD1. Germline lookup yields CDR1 MNHEY and CDR2 SMNVEV (reference sequence). The CDR3 totals 15 residues. J lost 2 bases, V lost 7 bases, and 9 bases had no gene match. The CDR3 here is CASTPHGQGNYGYTF. As DNA, the CDR3 is TGTGCCAGCACACCCCATGGACAGGGAAACTATGGCTACACCTTC.

J is TRBJ2-3 and V is TRBV12-5; 10 bases line up with TRBD2. In germline, CDR1 is LGHNT, CDR2 FRNRAP. The CDR3 loop spans 14 amino acids. The junction had 3 bases not matched to a gene; V was cut back by 7 bases and J by 2 bases. The CDR3: CASAGLAATDTQYF. CDR3 in DNA: TGTGCTAGTGCCGGACTAGCGGCCACAGATACGCAGTATTTT.

CDR3 sequence reads: CASTLSLSSYNEQFF. The CDR3 DNA sequence: TGTGCCAGTACCCTGTCCCTAAGCTCCTACAATGAGCAGTTCTTC. The J gene is TRBJ2-1, the V gene TRBV19, with D hard to call. The CDR3 totals 15 residues. The germline gives CDR1 LNHDA, CDR2 SQIVND (reference sequence). Trimming stripped 7 bases from V and 0 bases from J, with 13 bases between.

Sample share makes this clone medium-sized. This sequence joins TRBV4-1 and TRBJ1-5, with 8 nucleotides matching TRBD1. Trimming took 1 base from V and 5 from J; bases not matched to a gene: 7. This CDR3 is 16 amino acids long. Germline V gene lookup returns CDR1 MGHRA and CDR2 YSYEKL. As DNA, the CDR3 is TGCGCCAGCAGCCAAGGCGGGACAGGTAGGGATCAGCCCCAGCATTTT. This codes for CASSQGGTGRDQPQHF.

The chain recombines TRBV2 with TRBJ2-5; 8 bases match TRBD1. Germline V CDR1 and CDR2: SNHLY, FYNNEI. The V gene end was trimmed by 6 bases and the J gene end by 5 bases; junction bases not matched to a gene: 8. CDR3 length equals 14 residues. CDR3 sequence reads: CASRDRGIRETQYF. The CDR3 DNA sequence: TGTGCCAGCAGAGACAGGGGTATCCGGGAGACCCAGTACTTC.

The chain uses TRBV10-3 and TRBJ2-1; 10 bases map to TRBD2. Germline V gives CDR1 ENHRY, CDR2 SYGVKD. Trimming took 2 bases from V and 6 from J; bases not matched to a gene: 4. The CDR3 sequence is 15 residues long. CDR3 sequence: CAISESGRAPNEQFF. The CDR3 DNA sequence: TGTGCCATCAGTGAGAGCGGGAGGGCTCCCAATGAGCAGTTCTTC.

This CDR3 reads CASSPRGTATPYGYTF. In nucleotides, the CDR3 is TGTGCCAGCAGCCCGCGTGGGACAGCCACCCCCTATGGCTACACCTTC. This chain joins TRBV27 and TRBJ1-2, with 7 positions matching TRBD1. Looked up from germline, CDR1 is MNHEY and CDR2 is SMNVEV (reference sequence). The CDR3 sequence is 16 residues long. V was clipped by 6 bases and J by 4 bases; unmatched bases: 14.

This chain joins TRBV5-4 and TRBJ2-7; 9 bases match TRBD2. The CDR3 loop spans 15 amino acids. The germline gives CDR1 SGHNT, CDR2 YYREEE (reference sequence). V lost 1 base to trimming and J lost 1 base; unmatched junction nucleotides: 3. Written as DNA, the CDR3 is TGTGCCAGCAGCTTGAAGCGGGAGGCTTCCTACGAGCAGTACTTC. Protein sequence: CASSLKREASYEQYF.

This rearrangement joins TRBV25-1 to TRBJ2-1; 8 bases fit TRBD2. The CDR3 has 15 residues. Germline CDR1 is MGHDK and CDR2 is SYGVNS. V was pared by 3 bases and J by 8 bases, with 9 bases of the junction left unmatched. This CDR3 reads CASSETGGRSHEQFF. CDR3 sequence (DNA): TGTGCCAGCAGTGAGACGGGCGGGAGGAGTCATGAGCAGTTCTTC.